This T cell receptor (beta chain) was retrieved from a study of glioma-infiltrating T cells after dendritic cell vaccination. The wider study: Dendritic cell vaccine was injected intradermally three times, biweekly.

The V end was cut by 2 bases, the J end by 15 bases, with 23 bases between. The germline V gene encodes CDR1 SNHLY and CDR2 FYNNEI. The CDR3 loop spans 16 amino acids. Clones were read by immunoSEQ multiplex PCR, and TCRdb kept only the in-frame ones, dropping some. The table shows about 90,000 clones, with roughly four fifths occurring only once. The sample's time point: after dendritic cell vaccination, including at tumor progression/relapse. This TCR derives from a human donor with glioblastoma. This sequence joins TRBV2 and TRBJ1-6, with D hard to call. Sequenced material: blood, taken after dendritic cell vaccination. CDR3 region: CASSESGSRVTHDLHF. The DNA of the CDR3 is TGTGCCAGCAGTGAATCGGGTAGTCGCGTAACCCATGACCTCCACTTT.